These 28 T cell receptor beta chains were sequenced from one sample in a study of cytomegalovirus exposure and HLA in healthy donors. The PCR employed 60 Vbeta primers together with 13 Jbeta primers. TCRdb keeps only in-frame clones here, not all; method: immunoSEQ multiplex PCR. The sample records some 160,000 clones, around three quarters being singletons. Sequencing input: PBMCs. These receptors all come from a man aged 35-49 years in good health and CMV-seronegative.

Note on this clone: One end of the junction fails to match germline, which may point to a read error. The rearrangement uses TRBV7-9 and TRBJ2-1, with D maybe TRBD2 (5 bases). The CDR3 totals 16 residues. Germline V gene sequence: CDR1 SEHNR, CDR2 FQNEAQ (reference sequence). The DNA for the CDR3 is TGTTCCAGCAGCTCGGAGAGCGAGAGGGTCTACAATGAGCAGTTCTTC. As protein: CSSSSESERVYNEQFF.

This clone was counted once. This sequence joins TRBV5-1 and TRBJ2-1; TRBD2 matches at 10 bases. Germline CDR1 SGHRS, CDR2 YFSETQ. This CDR3 has 15 amino acids. V shed 3 bases and J 7 bases; nucleotides not matched to a gene: 7. CDR3 residues: CASSWLAGVENEQFF. CDR3 nucleotide sequence: TGCGCCAGCAGCTGGCTAGCGGGAGTGGAAAATGAGCAGTTCTTC.

Written as DNA, the CDR3 is TGTGCCAGCAGCTCCGCCCCCAGGGGGTCGAACACTGAAGCTTTCTTT. It is translated as CASSSAPRGSNTEAFF. This chain uses TRBV7-9 with TRBJ1-1; 7 bases agree with TRBD1. CDR1 is SEHNR and CDR2 is FQNEAQ in the germline V gene (reference sequence). The J segment lost 1 base and the V segment lost 4 bases, leaving 9 bases of the junction unmatched. This CDR3 has 16 amino acids.

V gene TRBV28 combines with J gene TRBJ1-4; 7 positions match TRBD1. The CDR3 sequence is 14 residues long. Germline trimming cut 6 bases from V and 7 bases from J; bases unmatched to any gene: 8. The germline gives CDR1 MDHEN, CDR2 SYDVKM. CDR3 protein: CASSRQGNSEKLFF. In DNA form, the CDR3 reads TGTGCCAGCAGCCGACAGGGAAACTCTGAAAAACTGTTTTTT.

This chain links TRBV7-9 with TRBJ2-6; unclear D gene. The CDR3 consists of 13 residues. The V gene lost 7 bases and the J gene lost 1 base, with 5 bases spanning the gap. Germline CDR1 is SEHNR and CDR2 is FQNEAQ (reference sequence). The CDR3 loop is CASTVSGANVLTF. Written as DNA, the CDR3 is TGTGCCAGCACCGTTTCTGGGGCCAACGTCCTGACTTTC.

This clone was counted a few times. This rearrangement joins TRBV20-1 to TRBJ1-2; D unclear. Germline V gene lookup returns CDR1 DFQATT and CDR2 SNEGSKA (reference sequence). This CDR3 has 11 residues. Deletions cut 3 bases from V and 8 bases from J, with 10 bases between. CDR3 amino acids: CSASGEGGYTF. The CDR3 coding sequence is TGCAGTGCTAGTGGGGAGGGAGGCTACACCTTC.

The V gene is TRBV4-2, the J gene TRBJ1-3, with D perhaps TRBD1 (6 bases). The CDR3 covers 16 residues. V gave up 4 bases and J gave up 2 bases, with 15 bases separating them. CDR1 is LGHNA, CDR2 YNFKEQ, per germline. The CDR3 nucleotides are TGTGCCAGCAGCCTATGGACAGCACGACCTGGAAACACCATATATTTT. It translates to CASSLWTARPGNTIYF.

This chain connects TRBV5-1 to TRBJ2-3; D may be TRBD2 (6 bases). The CDR3 length is 15 residues. V gave up 0 bases and J gave up 4 bases, with 12 bases separating them. Germline V CDR1 and CDR2: SGHRS, YFSETQ. The DNA for the CDR3 is TGCGCCAGCAGCTTGGCCGGAAGGGAGGCAGATACGCAGTATTTT. The encoded protein is CASSLAGREADTQYF.

The chain links TRBV19 to TRBJ1-5; D call uncertain. Trimming shortened V by 10 bases and J by 5 bases, and 18 bases separated the two germline ends. The CDR3 loop spans 14 amino acids. Germline CDR1 is LNHDA and CDR2 is SQIVND (reference sequence). CDR3 sequence: CATTWAGVDQPQHF. The CDR3 DNA is TGTGCCACCACCTGGGCGGGCGTAGATCAGCCCCAGCATTTT. Drawing the rest from reference TRBV19 and TRBJ1-5, the complete variable domain is DGGITQSPKYLFRKEGQNVTLSCEQNLNHDAMYWYRQDPGQGLRLIYYSQIVNDFQKGDIAEGYSVSREKKESFPLTVTSAQKNPTAFYLCATTWAGVDQPQHFGDGTRLSIL.

V is TRBV7-9 and J is TRBJ2-5; D not certain. The V gene's germline CDR1 is SEHNR and CDR2 FQNEAQ (reference sequence). The CDR3 has 11 residues. The germline V and J ends were trimmed by 3 bases and 11 bases, with 10 bases remaining between them. The CDR3: CASSFGSSQYF. DNA of the CDR3: TGTGCCAGCAGCTTCGGGTCTAGTCAGTACTTC.

This rearrangement joins TRBV28 to TRBJ2-3, with TRBD2 identical over 9 bases. This CDR3 is built from 19 residues. The junction had 17 bases not matched to a gene; V was cut back by 3 bases and J by 4 bases. CDR1 and CDR2 from the germline V gene are MDHEN and SYDVKM. CDR3 bases: TGTGCCAGCAGTTTTGGAGTAGCGGGAGATCACTCGTCCGCAGATACGCAGTATTTT. This translates into CASSFGVAGDHSSADTQYF.

The V gene is TRBV7-8, the J gene TRBJ1-5, with 7 positions matching TRBD1. The ends lost 5 bases at V and 6 bases at J; junction bases unmatched: 7. CDR1 is SGHVS and CDR2 is FQNEAQ in the germline V gene. This CDR3 region has 14 residues. In DNA, the CDR3 is TGTGCCAGCAGCGAAGACAGGGCTCCTCAGCCCCAGCATTTT. Translating it yields CASSEDRAPQPQHF.

This clone was seen more than once but under ten times. This sequence joins TRBV14 and TRBJ2-7, with TRBD2 matching 15 bases. Germline V lookup: CDR1 SGHDN, CDR2 FVKESK. Trimming removed 8 bases from V and 4 bases from J; junction bases left unmatched: 0. The CDR3 runs 13 residues. The CDR3: CASGLAGGYEQYF. Written as DNA, the CDR3 is TGTGCCAGCGGACTAGCGGGAGGGTACGAGCAGTACTTC.

The chain couples TRBV18 to TRBJ2-5, with 7 positions matching TRBD1. Germline loops: CDR1 KGHSH, CDR2 LQKENI. The V segment lost 1 base and the J segment 1 base; nucleotides outside the gene matches: 3. The CDR3 consists of 15 residues. The CDR3 sequence: CASSPRGQIQETQYF. CDR3 nucleotide sequence: TGTGCCAGCTCACCACGGGGACAGATCCAAGAGACCCAGTACTTC.

The rearrangement uses TRBV18 and TRBJ1-1; D unresolved. Germline lookup yields CDR1 KGHSH and CDR2 LQKENI. V lost 1 base and J 5 bases, leaving 11 bases between the germline ends. The CDR3 has 14 amino acids. The CDR3 DNA reads TGTGCCAGCTCACCACGATCTTTAGAGACTGAAGCTTTCTTT. As protein: CASSPRSLETEAFF.

The V call is TRBV27, the J call TRBJ2-7; 10 nucleotides match TRBD1. The CDR3 loop spans 15 amino acids. Germline V CDR1 and CDR2: MNHEY, SMNVEV (reference sequence). The V segment lost 6 bases and the J segment 3 bases; nucleotides outside the gene matches: 8. CDR3 coding DNA: TGTGCCAGCAGCTATGGGACAGGGGATGTCTACGAGCAGTACTTC. This translates into CASSYGTGDVYEQYF.

The chain has TRBV4-2 and TRBJ1-2; D is possibly TRBD1 (5 bases). Looked up from germline, CDR1 is LGHNA and CDR2 is YNFKEQ. The CDR3 sequence is 16 residues long. V lost 0 bases, J lost 8 bases, and 19 bases lay in between. The CDR3 sequence: CASSQDLSGGEYGYTF. The CDR3 DNA is TGTGCCAGCAGCCAAGATCTGTCGGGGGGAGAGTACGGCTACACCTTC.

This clone was recorded once. The V gene is TRBV10-1, the J gene TRBJ2-7; 9 bases agree with TRBD2. CDR3 size: 12 residues. The trim removed 10 bases at V and 7 bases at J, leaving 8 bases unmatched. Germline V gene lookup returns CDR1 WNHNN and CDR2 SYGVQD (reference sequence). CDR3 DNA sequence: TGCGCCAATTCGGCTAGCGGGGATGAGCAGTACTTC. Translated, it gives CANSASGDEQYF.

The chain employs TRBV2 and TRBJ1-2, with a possible D match to TRBD1 (6 bases). The length of the CDR3 is 13 residues. Trimming cost V 6 bases and J 4 bases, with 12 bases left between them. Germline CDR1 reads SNHLY; CDR2 reads FYNNEI. The CDR3 loop reads CASRAGVPYGYTF. The CDR3, as DNA: TGTGCCAGCAGGGCAGGGGTCCCCTATGGCTACACCTTC.

The V call is TRBV7-3, the J call TRBJ2-3, with 7 nucleotides matching TRBD1. The CDR3 has 15 residues. The V gene end was trimmed by 5 bases and the J gene end by 0 bases; junction bases not matched to a gene: 5. Germline V gene sequence: CDR1 SGHTA, CDR2 FQGTGA. The CDR3 DNA sequence: TGTGCCAGCAGCACTACAGGGGCTAGCACAGATACGCAGTATTTT. Protein: CASSTTGASTDTQYF.

V usage is TRBV2 and J usage is TRBJ1-3, with 9 bases fitting TRBD1. The length of the CDR3 is 15 residues. Per germline, CDR1 SNHLY and CDR2 FYNNEI. Germline trimming cut 6 bases from V and 7 bases from J; bases unmatched to any gene: 10. Written as DNA, the CDR3 is TGTGCCAGCAGGGCTGCCGGGACAGGGTTGAACACCATATATTTT. Amino acids: CASRAAGTGLNTIYF.

The V gene is TRBV4-1, the J gene TRBJ2-7; TRBD1 agrees at 8 bases. The CDR3 loop spans 15 amino acids. CDR1 is MGHRA and CDR2 is YSYEKL in the germline V gene. The CDR3 loop is CAGSQFTGTGYEQYV. The CDR3 bases are TGCGCCGGCAGCCAATTCACCGGGACAGGATACGAGCAGTACGTC.

The chain has TRBV4-2 and TRBJ1-6; 7 bases are a match to TRBD1. The germline V gene has CDR1 LGHNA and CDR2 YNFKEQ. V shed 4 bases and J 6 bases; nucleotides not matched to a gene: 3. This CDR3 is built from 14 residues. In nucleotides, the CDR3 is TGTGCCAGCAGCCTCGGACAGGTTAATTCACCCCTCCACTTT. It specifies CASSLGQVNSPLHF.

This chain uses TRBV2 with TRBJ1-2; 8 bases align to TRBD1. CDR1 and CDR2 from the germline V gene are SNHLY and FYNNEI. V dropped 7 bases and J dropped 8; count of bases not matched to a gene: 6. The CDR3 consists of 12 residues. In DNA, the CDR3 is TGTGCCAGCACCACAGGGGGATGGGGCTACACCTTC. Encoded protein: CASTTGGWGYTF.

The chain has TRBV7-9 and TRBJ1-2; D ambiguous. CDR3 length: 15 amino acids. Between the trimmed V and J ends, which lost 1 base and 3 bases, there was a span of 12 bases. CDR1 and CDR2 from the germline V gene are SEHNR and FQNEAQ (reference sequence). CDR3 protein: CASSLGNLRDYGYTF. CDR3 DNA: TGTGCCAGCAGCTTAGGGAACCTTCGGGACTATGGCTACACCTTC.

The V gene is TRBV19, the J gene TRBJ2-5; unclear D gene. This CDR3 is built from 13 residues. The germline gives CDR1 LNHDA, CDR2 SQIVND (reference sequence). V was pared by 3 bases and J by 2 bases, with 7 bases between. In DNA, the CDR3 is TGTGCCAGTAGTATTGGGCAACAAGAGACCCAGTACTTC. The encoded protein is CASSIGQQETQYF.

This rearrangement joins TRBV30 to TRBJ2-1, with 9 bases identical to TRBD2. The germline V gene encodes CDR1 GTSNPN and CDR2 SVGIG (reference sequence). The CDR3 covers 15 residues. V gave up 2 bases and J gave up 4 bases; unmatched junction bases: 6. The CDR3, as DNA: TGTGCCTGGAGTCTTCTAGCGGGATTTTACAATGAGCAGTTCTTC. Its translation: CAWSLLAGFYNEQFF.

As DNA, the CDR3 is TGTGCCAGCAGTTACCAAACTGGAAACACCATATATTTT. Residues: CASSYQTGNTIYF. The genes are TRBV6-6 and TRBJ1-3; no definite D call. Germline V gene sequence: CDR1 MNHNY, CDR2 SVGAGI (reference sequence). V lost 2 bases and J 2 bases, leaving 4 bases between the germline ends. The CDR3 extends over 13 amino acids.